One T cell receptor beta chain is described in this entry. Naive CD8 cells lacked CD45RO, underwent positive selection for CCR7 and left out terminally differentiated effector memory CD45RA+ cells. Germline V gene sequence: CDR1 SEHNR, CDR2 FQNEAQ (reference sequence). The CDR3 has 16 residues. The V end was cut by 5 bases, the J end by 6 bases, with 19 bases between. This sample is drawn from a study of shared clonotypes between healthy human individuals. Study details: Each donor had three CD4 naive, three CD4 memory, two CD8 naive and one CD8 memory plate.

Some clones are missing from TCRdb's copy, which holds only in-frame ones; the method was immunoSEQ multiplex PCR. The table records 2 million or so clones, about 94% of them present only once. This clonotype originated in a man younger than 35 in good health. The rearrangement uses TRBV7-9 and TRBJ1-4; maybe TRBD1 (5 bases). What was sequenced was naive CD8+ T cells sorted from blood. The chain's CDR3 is CASSEIIATVDEKLFF. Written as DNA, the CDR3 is TGTGCCAGCAGCGAAATTATCGCGACAGTTGATGAAAAACTGTTTTTT. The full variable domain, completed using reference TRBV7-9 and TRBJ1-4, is DTGVSQNPRHKITKRGQNVTFRCDPISEHNRLYWYRQTLGQGPEFLTYFQNEAQLEKSRLLSDRFSAERPKGSFSTLEIQRTEQGDSAMYLCASSEIIATVDEKLFFGSGTQLSVL.